The rows below give T cell receptor beta chains drawn from one sample of a study of T cell responses to AZD1222 COVID-19 vaccine. Here immunoSEQ multiplex PCR was the method, and the copy in TCRdb shows in-frame clones only, minus some. The sample carries about 100,000 clones, roughly nine tenths recorded once. The sample was peripheral blood, taken on day 0 of AZD1222 vaccination. The origin of the receptors is an adult in good health. Both conserved end residues are part of each CDR3. The D gene is left open where the match is weak. For some rows the clone size is stated as once, few or many, or as a class when expanded; others skip it.

>TRBV4-2|-|-|TRBJ1-6
TGTGCCAGCAGCTCCCAGTTCCGTCGGTCACCCCTCCACTTT
CASSSQFRRSPLHF
>TRBV18|-|-|TRBJ1-5
TGTGCCAGCTCAGTACAGGTGAACCTTAATCAGCCCCAGCATTTT
CASSVQVNLNQPQHF
>TRBV6-2/TRBV6-3|-|TRBD1|TRBJ1-2
TGTGCCAGCAGACCTACAGGGGCGCTGTATGGCTACACCTTC
CASRPTGALYGYTF
>TRBV4-2|-|-|TRBJ2-2
TGTGCCAGCAGCCGCCTAGAGCAGGGGCCGGGTCAGGGCGGGGAGCTGTTTTTT
CASSRLEQGPGQGGELFF
>TRBV7-9|-|TRBD1|TRBJ2-7
TGTGCCAGCTCAGGACCGGCTGGGAACCGGGACAGCTACGAGCAGTACTTC
CASSGPAGNRDSYEQYF
>TRBV5-4|once|TRBD1|TRBJ2-5
TGTGCCAGCAGCTTTACAGGGGTTCAAGAGACCCAGTACTTC
CASSFTGVQETQYF
>TRBV5-4|-|-|TRBJ1-2
TGTGCCAGCAGACCGCAGGGGACCTATGGCTACACCTTC
CASRPQGTYGYTF
>TRBV6-5|-|TRBD1|TRBJ1-1
TGTGCCAGCAGCTATCTTGACAGGGGGAGCACTGAAGCTTTCTTT
CASSYLDRGSTEAFF
>TRBV3-1/TRBV3-2|once|-|TRBJ1-2
TGTGCCAGCAGCCACGGGACATTTAACTATGGCTACACCTTC
CASSHGTFNYGYTF
>TRBV5-1|-|TRBD1|TRBJ2-2
TGCGCCAGCAGGCCCGGGACAGGGGGTGCCGGGGAGCTGTTTTTT
CASRPGTGGAGELFF
>TRBV4-2|-|TRBD1|TRBJ1-6
TGTGCCAGCAGCCAAAGACAGGGCGGGGATCCACCCCTCCACTTT
CASSQRQGGDPPLHF
>TRBV5-1|once|-|TRBJ2-2
TGCGCCAGCAGCTTGGCCGGGACTCCGTCCCCCGGGGAGCTGTTTTTT
CASSLAGTPSPGELFF
>TRBV29-1|-|-|TRBJ1-2
TGCAGCGTTGGAGATGGGGGGATCTATGGCTACACCTTC
CSVGDGGIYGYTF
>TRBV7-2|-|TRBD1|TRBJ1-5
TGTGCCAGCAGCACACAGGGGGATCAGCCCCAGCATTTT
CASSTQGDQPQHF
>TRBV5-1|-|-|TRBJ1-1
TGCGCCAGCAGCCCCCAATCACCAGGGAAGGGGGCTGAAGCTTTCTTT
CASSPQSPGKGAEAFF
>TRBV4-1|-|TRBD2|TRBJ2-1
TGCGCCAGCAGCCATGGGAGGGGCTACAATGAGCAGTTCTTC
CASSHGRGYNEQFF
>TRBV21-1|-|-|TRBJ2-7
TGTGCCAGCAGAGGGAAGCCGGGACAGCCTAACTACGAGCAGTACTTC
CASRGKPGQPNYEQYF
>TRBV5-1|-|-|TRBJ2-3
TGCGCCAGCAGCTTGGCACAGACCACAGATACGCAGTATTTT
CASSLAQTTDTQYF
>TRBV25-1|-|-|TRBJ1-3
TGTGCCAGCAGTGAAGAAACACGAAGCTCTGGAAACACCATATATTTT
CASSEETRSSGNTIYF
>TRBV28|-|-|TRBJ2-3
TGTGCCAGCAGTTTAGGGGGTCTAACCTCTAGCACAGATACGCAGTATTTT
CASSLGGLTSSTDTQYF